One sample yielded the 20 T cell receptor beta chains listed below, sequenced in a study of cytomegalovirus exposure and HLA in healthy donors (dated by TCRdb to about 2017). Libraries were prepared through the immunoSEQ multiplex PCR assay. The immuneACCESS repertoire file appears here via TCRdb, limited to in-frame rearrangements. These files lack a portion of the clones; in checked studies, under half of the deficit traces to unresolved V genes, and the cause of the others is not known. The sample includes around 110,000 clones, with 88% observed a single time. About 1.8% of the sample comes from the top ten. Specimen: PBMCs. The origin of the receptors is a woman between 18 and 30 years old in good health and CMV-seropositive.

V and J are TRBV27 and TRBJ1-5, with D possibly TRBD1 on 5 matching bases. The CDR3 length is 16 residues. Trimming took 2 bases from V and 2 from J, leaving 13 bases between them. Germline V lookup: CDR1 MNHEY, CDR2 SMNVEV (reference sequence). CDR3 nucleotides: TGTGCCAGCAGTTTAGTTGGGGCAAGTGGCAATCAGCCCCAGCATTTT. As protein: CASSLVGASGNQPQHF.

This clone was seen once. The chain has TRBV7-6 and TRBJ1-4; D not certain. V was cut by 1 base and J by 8 bases, with 11 bases left in between. Germline loops: CDR1 SGHVS, CDR2 FNYEAQ. The CDR3 extends over 14 amino acids. CDR3 in amino acids: CASSLGGSEEKLFF. The CDR3 DNA reads TGTGCCAGCAGCTTAGGCGGGTCCGAGGAAAAACTGTTTTTT.

The chain links TRBV19 to TRBJ2-4; tentatively, D is TRBD1 (5 bases). CDR1 LNHDA and CDR2 SQIVND come from the germline V gene (reference sequence). V lost 6 bases and J 2 bases, leaving 17 bases between the germline ends. The CDR3 is 16 residues long. As DNA, the CDR3 is TGTGCCAGTAGCCAAAATTTAGGGGTTTCCAAAAACATTCAGTACTTC. Translated: CASSQNLGVSKNIQYF.

The genes are TRBV9 and TRBJ2-1, with TRBD2 identical over 7 bases. The junction had 6 bases not matched to a gene; V was cut back by 0 bases and J by 6 bases. There are 15 residues in the CDR3. Germline values: CDR1 SGDLS, CDR2 YYNGEE. The CDR3 DNA is TGTGCCAGCAGCGTAGGCCTAGCGGTACGCAATGAGCAGTTCTTC. It is translated as CASSVGLAVRNEQFF.

The sample holds a few counts of this clone. V gene TRBV7-2 combines with J gene TRBJ1-6; TRBD1 matches 9 bases. V shed 5 bases, J shed 10 bases, and the junction held 9 bases outside the gene matches. The CDR3 consists of 15 residues. CDR1 is SGHTA and CDR2 is FQGNSA in the germline V gene. The CDR3 region is CASSQYRGRESPLHF. Written as DNA, the CDR3 is TGTGCCAGCAGCCAATACAGGGGGCGGGAATCACCCCTCCACTTT.

The chain combines TRBV9 with TRBJ2-2; D gene ambiguous. Per the germline V gene, CDR1 is SGDLS and CDR2 is YYNGEE. This CDR3 spans 14 amino acids. V shed 0 bases and J shed 6 bases, with 9 bases lying between them. CDR3 loop: CASSVDGAPGELFF. The CDR3 DNA reads as TGTGCCAGCAGCGTAGATGGTGCGCCCGGGGAGCTGTTTTTT.

This clone has a single count. The V and J genes are TRBV19 and TRBJ2-1, with D possibly TRBD1 on 5 matching bases. Germline V CDR1 and CDR2: LNHDA, SQIVND (reference sequence). The V gene lost 3 bases and the J gene lost 0 bases, with 15 bases spanning the gap. The CDR3 length is 17 residues. The CDR3 DNA sequence: TGTGCCAGTAGTATGGGGTCAGGGCCCTACTCCTACAATGAGCAGTTCTTC. Amino acid sequence: CASSMGSGPYSYNEQFF. Complete variable domain (other parts from reference TRBV19 and TRBJ2-1): DGGITQSPKYLFRKEGQNVTLSCEQNLNHDAMYWYRQDPGQGLRLIYYSQIVNDFQKGDIAEGYSVSREKKESFPLTVTSAQKNPTAFYLCASSMGSGPYSYNEQFFGPGTRLTVL.

This chain connects TRBV15 to TRBJ2-7; TRBD2 aligns across 7 bases. The CDR3 consists of 15 residues. Germline V lookup: CDR1 LNHNV, CDR2 YYDKDF (reference sequence). V lost 3 bases and J lost 2; bases outside the gene matches: 7. The CDR3: CATSSGGGRPYEQYF. The CDR3 nucleotides read TGTGCCACCAGCAGTGGGGGGGGGAGACCCTACGAGCAGTACTTC. Full variable domain (outside the CDR3, taken from reference TRBV15 and TRBJ2-7): DAMVIQNPRYQVTQFGKPVTLSCSQTLNHNVMYWYQQKSSQAPKLLFHYYDKDFNNEADTPDNFQSRRPNTSFCFLDIRSPGLGDTAMYLCATSSGGGRPYEQYFGPGTRLTVT.

V gene TRBV5-4 combines with J gene TRBJ2-7; D perhaps matches TRBD1 (5 bases). CDR1 and CDR2 (germline): SGHNT, YYREEE (reference sequence). V lost 2 bases to trimming and J lost 6 bases, with 12 bases between them. The CDR3 is 13 amino acids. The CDR3 DNA is TGTGCCAGCAGCTTAACAGGTAAAGGCGAGCAGTACTTC. It specifies CASSLTGKGEQYF. The full variable domain, with the rest looked up from reference TRBV5-4 and TRBJ2-7, is ETGVTQSPTHLIKTRGQQVTLRCSSQSGHNTVSWYQQALGQGPQFIFQYYREEENGRGNFPPRFSGLQFPNYSSELNVNALELDDSALYLCASSLTGKGEQYFGPGTRLTVT.

The rearrangement links TRBV28 to TRBJ1-2; D unresolved. There are 13 residues in the CDR3. Germline V gene sequence: CDR1 MDHEN, CDR2 SYDVKM. V lost 3 bases and J lost 8, with 13 bases in between. The CDR3 loop is CASSLPGVIGYTF. CDR3 coding DNA: TGTGCCAGCAGTTTGCCCGGGGTGATCGGCTACACCTTC.

This chain links TRBV4-3 with TRBJ2-1; 10 nucleotides align to TRBD2. This CDR3 has 15 residues. Germline CDR1 and CDR2: LGHNA and YSLEER. After removal of 3 bases from V and 12 bases from J, the junction contained 11 bases not matched to a gene. The CDR3 DNA reads TGCGCCAGCAGCCAGGAACCCACTAGCGGGGAGGGGCAGTTCTTC. Its translation is CASSQEPTSGEGQFF.

V is TRBV10-1 and J is TRBJ2-2; the match to TRBD1 covers 7 bases. The CDR3 is 15 residues long. Unmatched junction bases numbered 7, after V lost 2 bases and J lost 7 bases. Germline values: CDR1 WNHNN, CDR2 SYGVQD (reference sequence). CDR3 amino acids: CASSERQGWNGELFF. The CDR3 DNA reads as TGCGCCAGCAGTGAGCGACAGGGTTGGAACGGGGAGCTGTTTTTT.

This chain uses TRBV9 with TRBJ1-1, with D possibly matching TRBD1 (5 bases). The V and J ends lost 0 bases and 4 bases respectively, with 13 bases between them. The CDR3 totals 15 residues. Germline assignment: CDR1 SGDLS and CDR2 YYNGEE. CDR3 loop: CASSVDPGSITEAFF. CDR3 coding DNA: TGTGCCAGCAGCGTAGACCCAGGGTCCATCACTGAAGCTTTCTTT.

The chain has TRBV5-1 and TRBJ2-1, with 9 bases fitting TRBD1. CDR3 length: 16 amino acids. V gave up 0 bases and J gave up 2 bases; unmatched junction bases: 3. Germline values: CDR1 SGHRS, CDR2 YFSETQ. CDR3 sequence: CASSLAGTGPYNEQFF. The CDR3 DNA reads TGCGCCAGCAGCTTGGCGGGGACAGGGCCCTACAATGAGCAGTTCTTC.

The chain is built from TRBV28 and TRBJ1-5; D not certain. V was pared by 5 bases and J by 3 bases, with 8 bases between. The CDR3 spans 13 residues. CDR1 and CDR2 (germline): MDHEN, SYDVKM. This chain's CDR3 is CASSAGFNQPQHF. CDR3 bases: TGTGCCAGCAGTGCGGGATTCAATCAGCCCCAGCATTTT.

V is TRBV2 and J is TRBJ2-1; 7 bases align to TRBD2. Trimming at V came to 6 bases and at J to 3 bases, leaving 5 bases not matched to a gene. The germline CDR1 and CDR2 sequences are SNHLY and FYNNEI. The CDR3 extends over 14 amino acids. The CDR3 loop reads CASSARDYYNEQFF. DNA of the CDR3: TGTGCCAGCAGCGCCCGGGACTACTACAATGAGCAGTTCTTC.

V and J are TRBV4-1 and TRBJ2-5, with 15 bases matching TRBD2. The V gene's germline CDR1 is MGHRA and CDR2 YSYEKL. The CDR3 is made up of 16 amino acids. The V gene end was trimmed by 4 bases and the J gene end by 3 bases; junction bases not matched to a gene: 3. The CDR3 nucleotides are TGCGCCAGCAGCCCCCGGACTAGCGGGGGGGAAGAGACCCAGTACTTC. Protein product: CASSPRTSGGEETQYF.

The genes are TRBV5-4 and TRBJ2-1; tentative D call: TRBD1 (8 bases). V was shortened by 4 bases and J by 2 bases, with 16 bases between the two germline ends. The germline gives CDR1 SGHNT, CDR2 YYREEE (reference sequence). This CDR3 contains 16 residues. The CDR3 region has the DNA TGTGCCAGCAGCCTACGGACAGGGAGGGCCTACAATGAGCAGTTCTTC. It translates to CASSLRTGRAYNEQFF.

This clone was recorded a few times. The rearrangement links TRBV6-6 to TRBJ2-1, with TRBD1 identical over 7 bases. The CDR3 is made up of 16 amino acids. Germline CDR1 reads MNHNY; CDR2 reads SVGAGI (reference sequence). Trimming at V came to 6 bases and at J to 5 bases, leaving 13 bases not matched to a gene. The CDR3 reads CASSLTRQGVNNEQFF. DNA for the CDR3: TGTGCCAGCAGCCTCACACGACAGGGAGTTAACAATGAGCAGTTCTTC.

This chain joins TRBV4-3 and TRBJ1-5; the D gene is possibly TRBD1 (5 bases). The germline CDR1 and CDR2 sequences are LGHNA and YSLEER. CDR3 length: 15 residues. The V end lost 4 bases, the J end lost 0 bases, and 10 bases lay between the germline ends. CDR3 DNA sequence: TGCGCCAGCAGCCGGGGACTATATAGCAATCAGCCCCAGCATTTT. Its protein product is CASSRGLYSNQPQHF.